These T cell receptor beta chains were read from a single sample in a study of blood T cell repertoires in COVID-19. Sequencing used immunoSEQ multiplex PCR; TCRdb keeps in-frame clones, though not all of them. Counted here are approximately 86,000 clones, roughly nine tenths occurring once; the ten biggest clones make up more than 8%. Specimen: peripheral blood. The receptor set was obtained from a man aged 50 to 59 with acute or convalescent COVID-19. Both conserved end residues are trimmed from each CDR3. Each record gives: V gene, J gene, CDR3 protein.

TRBV19	TRBJ1-4	ASSVTGTGAEKLF
TRBV5-1	TRBJ2-7	ASSSLQLQDLTY
TRBV7-2	TRBJ2-4	ASSSRSLAGEYIQY
TRBV6-4	TRBJ1-1	ASSRQGADTEAF
TRBV21-1	TRBJ1-1	ASSKEGGLVSEAF
TRBV3-1/TRBV3-2	TRBJ1-4	ASSLAGLEKLF
TRBV3-1/TRBV3-2	TRBJ1-1	ASSQQATNTEAF
TRBV30	TRBJ1-5	AWRGQFNQPQH
TRBV2	TRBJ2-2	ASTTVGGELF
TRBV5-1	TRBJ1-2	ASSSTGGHYGYT
TRBV19	TRBJ2-1	ASSSQAGSEQF
TRBV18	TRBJ2-1	ASSPRPGEQF
TRBV18	TRBJ1-5	ASSYGTGDQPQH
TRBV30	TRBJ2-2	ARAGQRTGELF
TRBV7-2	TRBJ2-2	ASSLYRGAGELF
TRBV4-2	TRBJ1-2	ASSPMSNYGYT
TRBV28	TRBJ1-1	ASSFATVNTEAF
TRBV11-1	TRBJ2-4	ASSGALAKNIQY
TRBV7-2	TRBJ2-2	ASSLVTIGVGELF
TRBV5-1	TRBJ2-3	ASSPPQVRTDTQY
TRBV5-5	TRBJ1-6	ASSFTGASYNSPLH
TRBV12-3/TRBV12-4	TRBJ1-1	ASSDTGGTEAF
TRBV19	TRBJ2-1	ASTLREGGNEQF
TRBV19	TRBJ2-3	ASSSIAGAGTDTQY
TRBV6-5	TRBJ1-1	ASSYRAGLDTEAF
TRBV12-2	TRBJ1-2	ASRLSRDRGGDVYT
TRBV6-1	TRBJ2-3	ASSEVTGNTDTQY
TRBV6-5	TRBJ1-5	ASRLEVYSNQPQH